This TCR beta chain was found in a study of blood T cell repertoires in COVID-19 (dated by TCRdb to the early 2020s). The study in broad terms: The collaborator samples originated in the United States, Italy and Spain and spanned the acute and convalescent phases of COVID-19. The material from the prospective study consisted of cDNA or gDNA derived from T cells, B-cell-depleted T cells, or PBMCs. The dataset comprised deeply sampled blood TCRbeta repertoires from subjects exposed to, actively infected with, or recovered from COVID-19. The repertoires were released in a freely available public database intended as a resource for research on the immune response to SARS-CoV-2. The samples were drawn from two sources: the first 160 participants of the ongoing ImmuneRACE study, and about 1,300 subjects contributed by 6 global collaborators. The sample metadata nearly always contained a de-identified subject ID, COVID-19 status, age in years and sex. Where available, HLA class I and class II types were taken from metadata supplied by the sample provider and were not determined by assay-based typing.

In the prospective study, participants were roughly 18 to 89 years old, resided in 24 geographic areas of the United States, and were enrolled through a virtual design. In the prospective study, participants were assigned to cohorts based on the clinical history participants reported in a screening survey and a study questionnaire. Each participant in the prospective study had whole blood, serum and a nasopharyngeal or oropharyngeal swab collected by mobile phlebotomists. Over a roughly two-month period, participants in the prospective study had the option of providing additional blood draws and questionnaires. Blood samples from the prospective study were shipped frozen or at room temperature prior to DNA extraction. TCRbeta CDR3 regions were amplified from genomic DNA using the immunoSEQ Assay, a bias-controlled multiplex PCR. The authors processed their data as follows. The number of nucleated cells in each sample was estimated by amplification of reference gene primers within the assay. To quantify the absolute abundance of each unique TCRbeta CDR3 rearrangement, sequence reads were collapsed and filtered. Productive Simpson clonality was computed per sample as the square root of Simpson's diversity index over productive rearrangements. TCRdb limited this immuneACCESS table to in-frame rearrangements with V and J called. A share of clones is missing; checked studies link under half to unresolved V genes, and the rest is unexplained. Clonal size and the V and J genes are those of that table, whereas D and trimming came from the DNA. The table for this sample lists almost 250,000 clones; 85% of them were counted only once. The top ten hold about 9.1% of the sample.

Study-wide findings and limitations: The quantity of clinical and demographic metadata differed by source and by participant and was supplied without curation.

CDR1 and CDR2, looked up from the germline V gene, are SGHVS and FNYEAQ. Its CDR3 holds 19 amino acids, cysteine through phenylalanine. Only CDR3 DNA remains: 57 bases, in frame from the first base. V is shortened by 8 bases, J by 0 bases, and the region joining them spans 25 bases. Worth noting for this clone: Its target antigen remains unknown. No quality values exist for individual bases; no much larger clone is one base distant.

This receptor was obtained from a woman in her forties or fifties with acute COVID-19. This sequence uses TRBV7-6 and TRBJ2-2, with TRBD2 as a weak D call on 6 bases. Sequenced material: PBMCs or T cells enriched from blood (not recorded which). CDR3 loop: CASQQQLRASVANTGELFF. The DNA sequence is as follows: TGTGCCAGCCAGCAGCAGCTTAGGGCTAGCGTCGCGAACACCGGGGAGCTGTTTTTT.